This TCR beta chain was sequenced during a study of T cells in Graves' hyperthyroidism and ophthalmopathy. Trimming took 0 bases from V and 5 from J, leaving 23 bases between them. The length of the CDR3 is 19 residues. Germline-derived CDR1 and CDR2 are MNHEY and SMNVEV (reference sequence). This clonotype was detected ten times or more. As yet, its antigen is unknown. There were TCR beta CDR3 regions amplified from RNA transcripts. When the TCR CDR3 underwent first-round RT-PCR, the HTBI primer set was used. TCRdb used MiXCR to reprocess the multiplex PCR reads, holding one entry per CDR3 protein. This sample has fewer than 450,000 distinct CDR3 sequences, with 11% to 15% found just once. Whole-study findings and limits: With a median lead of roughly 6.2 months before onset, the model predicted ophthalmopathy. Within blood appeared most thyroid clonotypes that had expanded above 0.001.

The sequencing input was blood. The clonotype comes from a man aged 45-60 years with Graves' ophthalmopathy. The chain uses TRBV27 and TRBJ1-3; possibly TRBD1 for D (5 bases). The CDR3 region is CASSLSFAFCRDGRNTIYF. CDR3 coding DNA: TGTGCCAGCAGTTTATCGTTTGCTTTCTGTAGGGACGGGAGAAACACCATATATTTT.